A selection of T cell receptor beta chains follows, all from one sample in a study of blood T cell repertoires in COVID-19. Some clones are missing from TCRdb's copy, which holds only in-frame ones; the method was immunoSEQ multiplex PCR. Altogether approximately 240,000 clones are present, approximately 86% being singletons, with the ten largest covering roughly 6.3%. Sequencing used PBMCs or T cells enriched from blood (not recorded which). The receptors stem from a woman in her twenties or thirties with acute COVID-19. Both conserved end residues are part of each CDR3. The listing skips clone size in some rows; elsewhere it reads once, few, many or a size class.

NA TRBV7-2 16 CASSPPGLAAQETQYF
NA TRBV19 17 CASSIDVAHYSNQPQHF
NA TRBV7-9 14 CASSSGQGAGEQYF
NA TRBV2 14 CASSEYSGANVLTF
NA TRBV27 16 CASSLSVGEAPNTQYF
NA TRBV3-1/TRBV3-2 15 CASSPRGRSYNEQFF
NA TRBV2 15 CASSVGTGSLHIQYF
few TRBV7-9 16 CASSQLWSGSYNEQFF
few TRBV2 17 CASSASGTGGFRQPQHF
NA TRBV5-1 15 CASSLGGPRYNEQFF
NA TRBV5-6 13 CASSGTDGYGYTF
NA TRBV5-6 14 CASSFSGRSYEQFF
NA TRBV7-9 15 CASRKTTGDGNTIYF
NA TRBV7-3 17 CASSSVGRLAGYNEQFF
NA TRBV5-1 17 CASSSGSGQGNTGELFF
NA TRBV28 14 CASSFELVDWPQHF
NA TRBV27 17 CASSPNLPRLAKNIQYF
NA TRBV5-5 16 CASSLGLKVLNEKLFF
NA TRBV28 15 CASSSRTRSAYEQYF
NA TRBV9 18 CASSVATRSSGSLDTQYF
NA TRBV5-4 14 CASSSLTANNEQFF
NA TRBV27 15 CASSFGSGDPTEAFF
few TRBV11-2 17 CASSSAGQGFTNEKLFF
NA TRBV10-1 16 CASSAHPSGGPDTQYF
NA TRBV5-5 14 CASSLRTGNQPQHF
NA TRBV19 15 CASSGKRGNSYEQYF
NA TRBV10-1 15 CASSDTGSSYNEQFF
NA TRBV7-2 14 CASSLGETYNEQFF
NA TRBV5-6 15 CASSLRERDQETQYF
few TRBV7-8 14 CASSLRRGNYGYTF
NA TRBV27 15 CASSSERLRYSPLHF
NA TRBV6-2/TRBV6-3 14 CASSYSTITGELFF
NA TRBV28 15 CASSSLGNLPYEQYF
NA TRBV6-5 14 CASSKQGYGNTIYF
once TRBV11-1 18 CASSLAWTRKSSGNTIYF
NA TRBV6-1 14 CASSRGTGAWGYTF
NA TRBV7-9 15 CASSPTGTLYNEQFF
NA TRBV28 16 CASRSHTGQSGNTIYF
NA TRBV28 15 CASSPVLDTAYEQYF
NA TRBV12-1 14 CASSLPGGTYEQYF
NA TRBV10-2 14 CASSKATGRAEAFF
NA TRBV4-3 13 CASSQTGMGEQYF
NA TRBV7-8 11 CASSSSNEQFF
NA TRBV9 16 CASSVGLAGAEDTQYF
NA TRBV12-5 17 CASGFYSSDSSNQPQHF
NA TRBV5-1 14 CASRETTDVLGQYF